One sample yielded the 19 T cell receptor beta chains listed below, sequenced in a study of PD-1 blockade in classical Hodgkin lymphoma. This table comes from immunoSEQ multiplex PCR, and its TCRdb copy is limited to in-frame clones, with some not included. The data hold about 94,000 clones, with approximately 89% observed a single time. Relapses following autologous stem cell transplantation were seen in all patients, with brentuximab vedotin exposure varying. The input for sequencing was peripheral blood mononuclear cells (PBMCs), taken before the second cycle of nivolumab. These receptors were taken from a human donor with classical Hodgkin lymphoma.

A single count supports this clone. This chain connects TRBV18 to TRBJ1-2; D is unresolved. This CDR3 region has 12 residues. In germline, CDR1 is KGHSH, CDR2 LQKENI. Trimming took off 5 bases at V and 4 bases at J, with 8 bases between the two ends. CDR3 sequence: CASSGQTYGYTF. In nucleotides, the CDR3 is TGTGCCAGCTCAGGGCAAACCTATGGCTACACCTTC. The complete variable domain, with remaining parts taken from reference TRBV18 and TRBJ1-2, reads NAGVMQNPRHLVRRRGQEARLRCSPMKGHSHVYWYRQLPEEGLKFMVYLQKENIIDESGMPKERFSAEFPKEGPSILRIQQVVRGDSAAYFCASSGQTYGYTFGSGTRLTVV.

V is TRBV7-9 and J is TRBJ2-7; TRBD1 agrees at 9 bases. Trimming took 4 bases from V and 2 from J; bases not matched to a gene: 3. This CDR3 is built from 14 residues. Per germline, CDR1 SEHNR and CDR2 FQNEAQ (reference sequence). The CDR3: CASSSGQGPYEQYF. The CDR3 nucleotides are TGTGCCAGCAGCTCGGGACAGGGACCCTACGAGCAGTACTTC.

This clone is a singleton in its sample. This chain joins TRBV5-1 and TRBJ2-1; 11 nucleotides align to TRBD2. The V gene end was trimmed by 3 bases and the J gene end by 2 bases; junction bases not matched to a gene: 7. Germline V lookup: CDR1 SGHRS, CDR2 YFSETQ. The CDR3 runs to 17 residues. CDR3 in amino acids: CASSSSSGRLAYNEQFF. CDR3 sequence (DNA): TGCGCCAGCAGCTCATCTAGCGGGAGGTTAGCCTACAATGAGCAGTTCTTC. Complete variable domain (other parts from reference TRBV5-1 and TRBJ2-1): KAGVTQTPRYLIKTRGQQVTLSCSPISGHRSVSWYQQTPGQGLQFLFEYFSETQRNKGNFPGRFSGRQFSNSRSEMNVSTLELGDSALYLCASSSSSGRLAYNEQFFGPGTRLTVL.

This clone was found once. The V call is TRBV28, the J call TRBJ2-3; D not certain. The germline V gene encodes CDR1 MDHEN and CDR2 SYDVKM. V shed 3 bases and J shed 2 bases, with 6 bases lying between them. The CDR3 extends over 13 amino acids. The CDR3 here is CASSLLITDTQYF. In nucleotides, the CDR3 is TGTGCCAGCAGTTTGCTAATCACAGATACGCAGTATTTT.

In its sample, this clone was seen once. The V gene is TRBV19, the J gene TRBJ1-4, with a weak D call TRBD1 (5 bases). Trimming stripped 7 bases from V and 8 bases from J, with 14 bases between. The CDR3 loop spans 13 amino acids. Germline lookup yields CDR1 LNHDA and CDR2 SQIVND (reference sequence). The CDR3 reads CASMKQGGEKLFF. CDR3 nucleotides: TGTGCCAGTATGAAGCAGGGCGGGGAAAAACTGTTTTTT.

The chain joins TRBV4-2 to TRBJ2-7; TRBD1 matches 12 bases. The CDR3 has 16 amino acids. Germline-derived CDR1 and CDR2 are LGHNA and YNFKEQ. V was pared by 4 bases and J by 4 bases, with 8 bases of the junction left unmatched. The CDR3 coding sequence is TGTGCCAGCAGCCCCCTGTGGGACAGGGGGCTTTACGAGCAGTACTTC. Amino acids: CASSPLWDRGLYEQYF.

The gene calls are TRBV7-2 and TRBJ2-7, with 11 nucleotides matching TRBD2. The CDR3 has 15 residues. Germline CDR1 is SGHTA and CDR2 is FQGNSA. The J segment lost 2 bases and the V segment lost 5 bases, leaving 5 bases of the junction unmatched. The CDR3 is CASSPVAGGPYEQYF. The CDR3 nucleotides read TGTGCCAGCAGCCCGGTAGCGGGGGGGCCCTACGAGCAGTACTTC.

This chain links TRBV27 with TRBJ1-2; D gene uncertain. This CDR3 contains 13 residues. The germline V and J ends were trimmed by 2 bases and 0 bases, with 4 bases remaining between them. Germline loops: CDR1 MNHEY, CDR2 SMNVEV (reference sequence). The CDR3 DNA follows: TGTGCCAGCAGTTTAGATTCTAACTATGGCTACACCTTC. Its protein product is CASSLDSNYGYTF.

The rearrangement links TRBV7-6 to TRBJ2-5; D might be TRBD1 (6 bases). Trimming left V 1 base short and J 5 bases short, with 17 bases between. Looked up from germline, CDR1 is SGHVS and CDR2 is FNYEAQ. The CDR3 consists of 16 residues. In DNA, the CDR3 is TGTGCCAGCAGCTTAGGACGGACAGTCGGTGGGGAGACCCAGTACTTC. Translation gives CASSLGRTVGGETQYF.

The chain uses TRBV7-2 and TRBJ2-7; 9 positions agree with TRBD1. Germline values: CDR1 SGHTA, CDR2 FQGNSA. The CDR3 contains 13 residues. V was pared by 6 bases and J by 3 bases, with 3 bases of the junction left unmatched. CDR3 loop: CASRRTGVYEQYF. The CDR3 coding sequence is TGTGCCAGCAGAAGGACAGGGGTCTACGAGCAGTACTTC.

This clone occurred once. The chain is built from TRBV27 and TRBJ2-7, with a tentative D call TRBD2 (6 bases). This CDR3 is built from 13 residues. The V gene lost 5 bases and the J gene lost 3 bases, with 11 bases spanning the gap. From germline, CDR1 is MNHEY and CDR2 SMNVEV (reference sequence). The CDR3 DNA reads TGTGCCAGCAGTCCGCGGGGATACTACGAGCAGTACTTC. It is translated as CASSPRGYYEQYF.

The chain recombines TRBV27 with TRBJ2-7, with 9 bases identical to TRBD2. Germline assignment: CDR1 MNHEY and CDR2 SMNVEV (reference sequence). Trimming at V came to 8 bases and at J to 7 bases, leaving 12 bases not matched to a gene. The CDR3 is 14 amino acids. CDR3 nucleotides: TGTGCCAGCGGAATTAGCGGGAGTCTGGAAGAGCAGTACTTC. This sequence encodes CASGISGSLEEQYF.

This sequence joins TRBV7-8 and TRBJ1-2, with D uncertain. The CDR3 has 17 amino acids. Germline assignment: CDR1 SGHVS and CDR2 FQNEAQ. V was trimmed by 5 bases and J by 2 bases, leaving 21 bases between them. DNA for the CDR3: TGTGCCAGCAGCCCAATCTTCTGGCGGCAGGAAAACTATGGCTACACCTTC. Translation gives CASSPIFWRQENYGYTF.

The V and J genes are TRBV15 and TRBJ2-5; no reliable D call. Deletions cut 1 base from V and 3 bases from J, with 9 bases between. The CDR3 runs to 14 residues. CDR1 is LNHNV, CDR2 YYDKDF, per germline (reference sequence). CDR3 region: CATSRVRVKETQYF. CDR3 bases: TGTGCCACCAGCAGAGTCCGGGTTAAAGAGACCCAGTACTTC.

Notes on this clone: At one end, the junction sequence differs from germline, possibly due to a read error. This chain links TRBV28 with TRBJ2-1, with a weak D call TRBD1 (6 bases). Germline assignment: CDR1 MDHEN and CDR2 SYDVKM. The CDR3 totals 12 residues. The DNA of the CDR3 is TGTGCCAGCAGCCTAAACAGGGATTTTACGCTCTTC. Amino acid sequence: CASSLNRDFTLF.

The DNA of the CDR3 is TGTGCCAGCAGCTCCCTAGTGGCCGGGGAGCTGTTTTTT. Translation gives CASSSLVAGELFF. The J gene is TRBJ2-2, the V gene TRBV7-2; D ambiguous. The V and J ends lost 4 bases and 6 bases respectively, with 9 bases between them. The germline CDR1 and CDR2 sequences are SGHTA and FQGNSA. CDR3 length: 13 residues.

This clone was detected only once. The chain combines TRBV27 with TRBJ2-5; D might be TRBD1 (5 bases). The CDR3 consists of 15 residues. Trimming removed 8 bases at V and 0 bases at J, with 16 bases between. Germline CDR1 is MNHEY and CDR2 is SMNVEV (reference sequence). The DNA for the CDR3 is TGTGCCAGCCGACCGACAGACCATAACCAAGAGACCCAGTACTTC. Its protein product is CASRPTDHNQETQYF.

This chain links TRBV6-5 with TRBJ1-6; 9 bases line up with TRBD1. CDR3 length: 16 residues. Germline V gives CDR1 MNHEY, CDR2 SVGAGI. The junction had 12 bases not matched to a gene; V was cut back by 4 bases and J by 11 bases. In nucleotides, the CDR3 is TGTGCCAGCAGTTGGACAGGGGCCCAATACCGGACACCCCTCCACTTT. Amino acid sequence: CASSWTGAQYRTPLHF.

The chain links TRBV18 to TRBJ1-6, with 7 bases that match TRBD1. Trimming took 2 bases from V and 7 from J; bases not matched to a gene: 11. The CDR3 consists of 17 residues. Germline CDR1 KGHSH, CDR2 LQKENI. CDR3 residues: CASSPAATTGLNSPLHF. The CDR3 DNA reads TGTGCCAGCTCACCAGCCGCGACGACAGGGCTGAATTCACCCCTCCACTTT.